One sample yielded the 22 T cell receptor beta chains listed below, sequenced in a study of cytomegalovirus exposure and HLA in healthy donors. PCR amplification relied on 60 Vbeta primers (plus 13 Jbeta primers). Repertoires were generated with immunoSEQ multiplex PCR, while TCRdb's copy carries only in-frame clones and drops some. The sample lists tens of thousands of clones, approximately 72% occurring once. Sequencing input: PBMCs. The receptors originated from a woman between 45 and 65 years old in good health and CMV-seronegative.

V and J are TRBV6-1 and TRBJ1-5, with unresolved D. Germline V lookup: CDR1 MNHNS, CDR2 SASEGT. The V and J ends lost 2 bases and 12 bases respectively, with 5 bases between them. CDR3 size: 10 residues. The CDR3 DNA sequence: TGTGCCAGCAGTGAATATAGCCAGCATTTT. Translated, it gives CASSEYSQHF.

The J gene is TRBJ2-2, the V gene TRBV7-8; D is possibly TRBD2 (6 bases). The CDR3 runs to 16 residues. The V gene lost 5 bases and the J gene lost 0 bases, with 13 bases spanning the gap. Germline CDR1 reads SGHVS; CDR2 reads FQNEAQ. The CDR3 DNA reads as TGTGCCAGCAGCCCACAGGAGGGGACGAACACCGGGGAGCTGTTTTTT. This translates into CASSPQEGTNTGELFF.

This clone was recorded once. V usage is TRBV19 and J usage is TRBJ2-5; 9 nucleotides agree with TRBD2. In germline, CDR1 is LNHDA, CDR2 SQIVND (reference sequence). There are 15 residues in the CDR3. The J segment lost 5 bases and the V segment lost 6 bases, leaving 10 bases of the junction unmatched. In DNA form, the CDR3 reads TGTGCCAGTAGCCCCTTTAGCGGGAGTTTCGAGACCCAGTACTTC. Amino acids: CASSPFSGSFETQYF.

The chain is built from TRBV28 and TRBJ2-1; TRBD2 agrees at 9 bases. CDR3 length equals 19 residues. The J segment lost 0 bases and the V segment lost 3 bases, leaving 12 bases of the junction unmatched. Germline CDR1 MDHEN, CDR2 SYDVKM. CDR3 amino acids: CASSLGRLAGKSSYNEQFF. The DNA for the CDR3 is TGTGCCAGCAGTTTGGGTCGGCTAGCGGGGAAAAGCTCCTACAATGAGCAGTTCTTC.

This rearrangement joins TRBV5-1 to TRBJ1-5, with D perhaps matching TRBD1 (6 bases). This CDR3 contains 15 residues. V lost 2 bases and J 1 base, leaving 10 bases between the germline ends. Looked up from germline, CDR1 is SGHRS and CDR2 is YFSETQ. This chain's CDR3 is CASSLQGESNQPQHF. CDR3 nucleotides: TGCGCCAGCAGCTTACAGGGCGAGAGCAATCAGCCCCAGCATTTT.

This chain connects TRBV9 to TRBJ1-6, with a tentative D call TRBD1 (5 bases). V was shortened by 4 bases and J by 6 bases, with 14 bases between the two germline ends. Germline CDR1 is SGDLS and CDR2 is YYNGEE. The CDR3 length is 15 residues. CDR3 nucleotides: TGTGCCAGCAGCCCTGGGGGGGGGAGTAATTCACCCCTCCACTTT. Its translation is CASSPGGGSNSPLHF.

This clone has more than one count but fewer than ten. The J gene is TRBJ1-6, the V gene TRBV6-9; 8 bases are shared with TRBD1. CDR3 length equals 20 residues. From germline, CDR1 is MNHGY and CDR2 SVAAGI. Trimming at V came to 2 bases and at J to 6 bases, leaving 18 bases not matched to a gene. CDR3 nucleotides: TGTGCCAGCAGTTATAGAGAAAGGACAGGGACAGATAGGGGTAATTCACCCCTCCACTTT. Encoded protein: CASSYRERTGTDRGNSPLHF.

The CDR3 loop reads CASSQLRGGLGEQFF. The DNA of the CDR3 is TGTGCCAGCAGCCAATTAAGGGGGGGCCTCGGTGAGCAGTTCTTC. V usage is TRBV14 and J usage is TRBJ2-1, with D perhaps matching TRBD2 (7 bases). Looked up from germline, CDR1 is SGHDN and CDR2 is FVKESK. Trimming shortened V by 2 bases and J by 9 bases, and 17 bases separated the two germline ends. This CDR3 has 15 residues.

This chain links TRBV11-2 with TRBJ2-3; 8 nucleotides align to TRBD1. Germline V gene data show CDR1 as SGHAT and CDR2 as FQNNGV. CDR3 size: 13 residues. Losses at the gene ends were 5 bases for V and 5 bases for J; bases not matched to a gene: 3. In nucleotides, the CDR3 is TGTGCCAGCAGCCCAGGGGGCGGAGATACGCAGTATTTT. Translated, it gives CASSPGGGDTQYF.

V is TRBV30 and J is TRBJ2-7; 7 bases agree with TRBD2. The J segment lost 7 bases and the V segment lost 2 bases, leaving 8 bases of the junction unmatched. The CDR3 runs 13 residues. Germline V gene sequence: CDR1 GTSNPN, CDR2 SVGIG (reference sequence). The CDR3 sequence is CAWSPTGREEQYF. The CDR3 DNA follows: TGTGCCTGGAGTCCTACGGGGCGGGAGGAGCAGTACTTC.

V and J are TRBV11-2 and TRBJ2-7, with 11 bases matching TRBD2. V lost 4 bases and J lost 5; bases outside the gene matches: 13. Germline-derived CDR1 and CDR2 are SGHAT and FQNNGV. This CDR3 has 17 amino acids. CDR3 in DNA: TGTGCCAGCAGCTCCGGAGGAAATCTAGCGGGGGGAAACGAGCAGTACTTC. The encoded protein is CASSSGGNLAGGNEQYF.

This clone was picked up one time. The rearrangement links TRBV2 to TRBJ2-2; D possibly corresponds to TRBD1 (5 bases). The CDR3 is 12 residues long. V was clipped by 6 bases and J by 3 bases, with 5 bases between them. The germline V gene has CDR1 SNHLY and CDR2 FYNNEI. The CDR3 here is CASSRDTGELFF. The CDR3 bases are TGTGCCAGCAGCAGGGACACCGGGGAGCTGTTTTTT.

In its sample, this clone was seen once. This sequence joins TRBV7-2 and TRBJ1-5; 8 nucleotides agree with TRBD1. The CDR3 totals 13 residues. Germline lookup yields CDR1 SGHTA and CDR2 FQGNSA. Unmatched junction bases numbered 3, after V lost 4 bases and J lost 7 bases. This CDR3 reads CASSSDREQPQHF. In DNA, the CDR3 is TGTGCCAGCAGCTCGGACAGGGAACAGCCCCAGCATTTT.

This clone was found once. The chain recombines TRBV7-2 with TRBJ2-7; TRBD2 is a possible D gene (6 bases). Per the germline V gene, CDR1 is SGHTA and CDR2 is FQGNSA. This CDR3 has 12 residues. Between the trimmed V and J ends, which lost 1 base and 9 bases, there was a span of 10 bases. The DNA of the CDR3 is TGTGCCAGCAGCTTAGGTGTGGGAGGGCAGTACTTC. Protein sequence: CASSLGVGGQYF.

This clone appeared a few times. V is TRBV5-6 and J is TRBJ1-2; 10 nucleotides line up with TRBD1. Germline assignment: CDR1 SGHDT and CDR2 YYEEEE. V was pared by 4 bases and J by 3 bases, with 6 bases of the junction left unmatched. The CDR3 loop spans 15 amino acids. CDR3 nucleotide sequence: TGTGCCAGCAGCGCGACAGGGGGCTGGGACTATGGCTACACCTTC. Translating gives CASSATGGWDYGYTF.

This clone was detected only a few times. The chain joins TRBV19 to TRBJ1-2, with D unclear. The CDR3 covers 11 residues. The V end was cut by 4 bases, the J end by 4 bases, with 4 bases between. Germline V gene lookup returns CDR1 LNHDA and CDR2 SQIVND (reference sequence). CDR3 amino acids: CASSTGYGYTF. The CDR3 DNA reads TGTGCCAGTAGTACCGGCTATGGCTACACCTTC.

For this clone: Its ends do not fully match the called genes, so a read error is possible. The same CDR3 also results from other DNA sequences found in this sample. The CDR3 DNA is TGTGCCAGCAGTGAATCCAGGGCGCGGGAAAAACTGTTTTTC. This codes for CASSESRAREKLFF. This chain links TRBV6-1 with TRBJ1-4; weak D call: TRBD1 (5 bases). The germline V gene encodes CDR1 MNHNS and CDR2 SASEGT. The CDR3 contains 14 residues.

J is TRBJ2-3 and V is TRBV6-1; TRBD1 matches 8 bases. J was trimmed by 5 bases and V by 7 bases; bases with no gene match: 11. The CDR3 loop spans 15 amino acids. The germline gives CDR1 MNHNS, CDR2 SASEGT. The CDR3 DNA reads as TGTGCCAGCACTCCCCTCCAGGGGGCGAGAGATACGCAGTATTTT. Encoded protein: CASTPLQGARDTQYF.

V gene TRBV27 combines with J gene TRBJ2-7; possibly TRBD2 for D (6 bases). The V gene lost 1 base and the J gene lost 2 bases, with 12 bases spanning the gap. Germline CDR1 reads MNHEY; CDR2 reads SMNVEV (reference sequence). The CDR3 sequence is 15 residues long. As DNA, the CDR3 is TGTGCCAGCAGTTTATGGGCCGGGAGTACCTACGAGCAGTACTTC. Protein product: CASSLWAGSTYEQYF.

Comments on this clone: A read error is the likely source, as a far larger clone sits one nucleotide away. The conserved phenylalanine or tryptophan is not found at the CDR3 terminus, so this likely reflects a read error. This sequence joins TRBV13 and TRBJ1-1; a weak D match, TRBD1 (6 bases). Per germline, CDR1 PRHDT and CDR2 FYEKMQ (reference sequence). The V and J ends lost 2 bases and 4 bases respectively, with 14 bases between them. The CDR3 sequence is 15 residues long. This CDR3 reads CASSLRGALSTEAFC. CDR3 DNA: TGTGCCAGCAGCTTACGGGGGGCACTGAGCACTGAAGCTTTCTGT.

This chain links TRBV28 with TRBJ2-1; 9 nucleotides align to TRBD1. The V gene's germline CDR1 is MDHEN and CDR2 SYDVKM. Unmatched junction bases numbered 14, after V lost 6 bases and J lost 8 bases. The CDR3 extends over 16 amino acids. The CDR3 is CASSSSGTGSVHEQFF. The CDR3 region has the DNA TGTGCCAGCAGCAGTTCCGGGACAGGGAGTGTCCATGAGCAGTTCTTC.

The chain carries TRBV9 and TRBJ1-2; 8 bases fit TRBD1. The germline gives CDR1 SGDLS, CDR2 YYNGEE. The J segment lost 3 bases and the V segment lost 3 bases, leaving 7 bases of the junction unmatched. The CDR3 is made up of 15 amino acids. The CDR3 coding sequence is TGTGCCAGCAGCGCCGACAGGGGTGGTTACTATGGCTACACCTTC. It encodes CASSADRGGYYGYTF.